This is a list of T cell receptor beta chains from one sample in a study of shared T cell receptors in the human thymus. Measured with immunoSEQ multiplex PCR; TCRdb has only the in-frame clones, and not every one. The sample has some 400,000 clones; 95% are singletons. The sample taken for sequencing was thymocytes. The receptors here all came from a human donor. CDR3s include the opening cysteine and the closing phenylalanine or tryptophan. A D gene is named only where the DNA matches it firmly. Some rows mark clone size as missing; the rest say once, few, many or name a class of expanded clone.

TRBV28,TRBJ2-4,.,.,CASSFILAARAKNIQYF,TGTGCCAGCAGTTTCATCCTCGCGGCCAGAGCCAAAAACATTCAGTACTTC
TRBV2,TRBJ2-1,.,.,CARSQRSILYTGKLYNEQFF,TGTGCCAGATCCCAAAGGAGCATTCTGTATACCGGGAAACTCTACAATGAGCAGTTCTTC
TRBV28,TRBJ1-1,.,.,CASSLMRSHWGTEAFF,TGTGCCAGCAGTTTAATGCGAAGCCACTGGGGCACTGAAGCTTTCTTT
TRBV7-2,TRBJ1-2,.,.,CASSLARDLIYGYTF,TGTGCCAGCAGCTTAGCTAGGGACCTAATCTATGGCTACACCTTC
TRBV11-3,TRBJ2-1,.,.,CASSARVPSGEQFF,TGTGCCAGCAGCGCCCGCGTTCCTTCGGGTGAGCAGTTCTTC
TRBV7-2,TRBJ2-5,.,TRBD1,CASSLSRDGQGQETQYF,TGTGCCAGCAGCCTCAGCAGGGACGGACAGGGACAAGAGACCCAGTACTTC
TRBV28,TRBJ1-1,.,.,CASSPLREGMNTEAFF,TGTGCCAGCAGTCCCCTGAGAGAGGGGATGAACACTGAAGCTTTCTTT
TRBV29-1,TRBJ2-5,.,TRBD2,CSGLGRAGETQYF,TGCAGCGGTCTTGGGAGGGCCGGGGAGACCCAGTACTTC
TRBV11-2,TRBJ1-1,.,.,CASSLPPQTKNTEAFF,TGTGCCAGCAGCCTGCCCCCACAGACCAAGAACACTGAAGCTTTCTTT
TRBV7-8,TRBJ1-4,.,.,CATRQINEKLFF,TGTGCCACTAGACAGATAAATGAAAAACTGTTTTTT
TRBV4-3,TRBJ1-3,.,TRBD1,CASSQEGDRNSGNTIYF,TGCGCCAGCAGCCAAGAGGGGGACAGGAACTCTGGAAACACCATATATTTT
TRBV28,TRBJ2-7,.,TRBD1,CASSHPPDRGTFYEQYF,TGTGCCAGCAGTCATCCCCCGGACAGGGGGACTTTCTACGAGCAGTACTTC
TRBV19,TRBJ2-5,once,TRBD1,CASSRTGGYQETQYF,TGTGCCAGTAGTAGGACAGGGGGCTATCAAGAGACCCAGTACTTC
TRBV28,TRBJ2-6,.,TRBD1,CATAGTGNVLTF,TGTGCCACCGCCGGGACAGGCAACGTCCTGACTTTC
TRBV4-3,TRBJ2-1,once,TRBD1,CASSPKNRSWDRASYNEQFF,TGCGCCAGCAGTCCCAAAAACCGGAGTTGGGACAGAGCCTCCTACAATGAGCAGTTCTTC
TRBV7-9,TRBJ2-3,.,TRBD2,CASSLQSGRASNTDTQYF,TGTGCCAGCAGCTTACAGAGCGGGAGGGCTTCAAATACAGATACGCAGTATTTT
TRBV6-5,TRBJ2-7,.,TRBD2,CASSPGLAGSYEQYF,TGTGCCAGCAGCCCTGGACTAGCGGGGTCCTACGAGCAGTACTTC
TRBV28,TRBJ2-3,.,.,CASSSGRGLTDTQYF,TGTGCCAGCAGTTCGGGTCGCGGTCTCACAGATACGCAGTATTTT
TRBV10-3,TRBJ1-1,.,TRBD1,CAAKGALMNTEAFF,TGTGCCGCAAAGGGGGCTTTGATGAACACTGAAGCTTTCTTT
TRBV4-1,TRBJ1-1,.,.,CASSAPGGDTDAFF,TGCGCCAGCAGCGCACCCGGAGGGGACACAGACGCTTTCTTT
TRBV9,TRBJ1-1,.,.,CASSVVPGDTEAFF,TGTGCCAGCAGCGTAGTTCCAGGGGACACTGAAGCTTTCTTT
TRBV19,TRBJ2-1,.,.,CASGTRSLSYNEQFF,TGTGCCAGCGGGACTCGGAGCCTCTCCTACAATGAGCAGTTCTTC
TRBV4-1,TRBJ2-2,once,.,CASSGNAGRLNTGELFF,TGCGCCAGCAGCGGCAATGCTGGCAGATTGAACACCGGGGAGCTGTTTTTT
TRBV27,TRBJ2-7,once,TRBD2,CASSLSTSGSLYEQYF,TGTGCCAGCAGTCTCTCGACTAGCGGGAGTCTCTACGAGCAGTACTTC
TRBV6-4,TRBJ2-7,.,.,CASSEVGGGLVYEQYF,TGTGCCAGCAGTGAGGTTGGGGGGGGGCTGGTCTACGAGCAGTACTTC
TRBV5-4,TRBJ2-7,.,.,CASSLEDPLLRESDEQYF,TGTGCCAGCAGCTTGGAAGACCCACTTCTCCGGGAAAGTGACGAGCAGTACTTC
TRBV15,TRBJ2-7,.,.,CATSIAPRAGYEQYF,TGTGCCACCAGCATCGCTCCGAGGGCGGGTTACGAGCAGTACTTC
TRBV6-6,TRBJ2-5,.,TRBD1,CASSYQQGPQETQYF,TGTGCCAGCAGTTACCAACAGGGGCCTCAAGAGACCCAGTACTTC
TRBV6-1,TRBJ2-7,.,.,CASSEGGGLLNEQYF,TGTGCCAGCAGTGAAGGAGGCGGGCTTTTGAACGAGCAGTACTTC
TRBV6-1,TRBJ2-7,.,.,CASSEAWRPSYEQYF,TGTGCCAGCAGCGAAGCTTGGCGTCCTTCCTACGAGCAGTACTTC
TRBV28,TRBJ2-2,.,TRBD2,CASSFTPSREGLTGELFF,TGTGCCAGCAGTTTCACTCCAAGCCGGGAGGGCTTAACCGGGGAGCTGTTTTTT
TRBV5-1,TRBJ1-5,.,.,CASRRVFWGHNQPQHF,TGCGCCAGCAGGCGGGTTTTCTGGGGGCACAATCAGCCCCAGCATTTT
TRBV27,TRBJ1-1,.,.,CASSRGRTVSTEAFF,TGTGCCAGCAGTCGAGGAAGGACAGTGAGCACTGAAGCTTTCTTT
TRBV5-4,TRBJ2-3,once,TRBD1,CASSHTGGDTQYF,TGTGCCAGCAGCCATACAGGGGGGGATACGCAGTATTTT
TRBV13,TRBJ2-7,.,.,CASSFRPDSYEQYF,TGTGCCAGCAGCTTCCGGCCGGATTCCTACGAGCAGTACTTC
TRBV12-5,TRBJ2-3,.,TRBD2,CASGLGLAVSTDTQYF,TGTGCTAGTGGTTTGGGACTAGCGGTTAGCACAGATACGCAGTATTTT
TRBV28,TRBJ2-7,.,TRBD1,CASRAKDRGYEQYF,TGTGCCAGCAGGGCGAAGGACAGGGGATACGAGCAGTACTTC
TRBV5-6,TRBJ2-3,.,.,CASMPGGADTDTQYF,TGTGCCAGCATGCCTGGGGGGGCCGACACAGATACGCAGTATTTT
TRBV7-9,TRBJ2-1,.,.,CAQHLGRWYNEQFF,TGTGCCCAACACCTAGGGAGGTGGTACAATGAGCAGTTCTTC
TRBV4-1,TRBJ2-3,once,.,CASSQGESLSTDTQYF,TGCGCCAGCAGCCAAGGCGAGTCCCTTAGCACAGATACGCAGTATTTT
TRBV6-1,TRBJ2-7,.,.,CASSESRDRSYEQYF,TGTGCCAGCAGTGAGTCCCGGGACCGCTCCTACGAGCAGTACTTC
TRBV27,TRBJ2-1,.,TRBD1,CASSPMGQPGHEQFF,TGTGCCAGCAGTCCAATGGGACAGCCTGGGCATGAGCAGTTCTTC
TRBV29-1,TRBJ2-7,.,TRBD2,CSVEAPLAGAYEQYF,TGCAGCGTTGAAGCCCCACTAGCGGGAGCCTACGAGCAGTACTTC
TRBV19,TRBJ2-1,.,.,CASSPSTPSYNEQFF,TGTGCCAGTAGTCCCTCCACGCCCTCCTACAATGAGCAGTTCTTC
TRBV7-2,TRBJ2-7,.,TRBD2,CASSQVGTRSYPLYEQYF,TGTGCCAGCAGCCAAGTCGGGACTAGGTCTTATCCGTTATACGAGCAGTACTTC
TRBV6-1,TRBJ2-1,.,TRBD2,CASRRTSGRNEQFF,TGTGCCAGCCGGCGGACTAGCGGGAGAAATGAGCAGTTCTTC
TRBV2,TRBJ2-7,.,TRBD1,CASTGTGQGTYEQYF,TGTGCCAGCACGGGTACGGGACAGGGTACCTACGAGCAGTACTTC
TRBV5-6,TRBJ2-6,.,.,CASSLSQKGANVLTF,TGTGCCAGCAGCTTGTCTCAAAAGGGGGCCAACGTCCTGACTTTC
TRBV4-1,TRBJ2-5,.,TRBD1,CASSRGTGQETQYF,TGCGCCAGCAGCCGAGGGACAGGCCAAGAGACCCAGTACTTC
TRBV7-9,TRBJ2-5,.,TRBD1,CASSPRDREQETQYF,TGTGCCAGCAGCCCCCGGGACAGGGAGCAAGAGACCCAGTACTTC
TRBV2,TRBJ2-5,.,.,CASSRKEGRRLGRPQETQYF,TGTGCCAGCAGCAGAAAGGAGGGGCGGAGACTAGGAAGACCCCAAGAGACCCAGTACTTC
TRBV5-6,TRBJ2-1,.,.,CASSLGPAWFF,TGTGCCAGCAGCTTGGGTCCCGCCTGGTTCTTC
TRBV5-4,TRBJ2-1,.,TRBD2,CASSLTSGSAGEHEQFF,TGTGCCAGCAGCCTGACTAGCGGGAGCGCCGGTGAGCATGAGCAGTTCTTC
TRBV6-1,TRBJ2-7,.,.,CASSEAPIRDRGYEQYF,TGTGCCAGCAGTGAAGCGCCTATTCGGGATAGGGGATACGAGCAGTACTTC